This T cell receptor beta chain stems from a study of metastatic and nonmetastatic thyroid tumors. As for the study in general: Thyroid patients, malignant and benign, had repertoires compared across blood and tumor or nodule tissue. Study conclusions and caveats: Reports indicated that malignant thyroid tumors showed significantly higher TCR beta diversity than benign nodules did, in blood and tumor.

The CDR3 contains 15 residues. The J segment lost 1 base and the V segment lost 6 bases, leaving 8 bases of the junction unmatched. The germline V gene encodes CDR1 KGHSH and CDR2 LQKENI. Using MiXCR, TCRdb re-called clones from the PCR reads. The table records about 34,000 clones, approximately 16% of them present only once. This clone was recorded many times. The antigen is unknown. Prior to thyroid surgery, none of the patients had received any treatment. Sequenced sample: blood. The clonotype was recovered from a female donor with papillary thyroid cancer or a benign thyroid nodule (not recorded which). Some clones in this sample may be carry-over from other donors' samples. J is TRBJ1-1 and V is TRBV18, with 7 bases identical to TRBD1. CDR3 protein: CASSYVGQKNTEAFF. The CDR3 DNA reads TGTGCCAGCTCGTACGTGGGACAGAAGAACACTGAAGCTTTCTTT.